The 12 T cell receptor beta chains below were found in one sample sequenced in a study of T cells in Graves' hyperthyroidism and ophthalmopathy. TCR beta CDR3 regions were amplified from RNA transcripts. The HTBI primer set drove a first-round RT-PCR of the TCR CDR3. TCRdb reprocessed the multiplex PCR reads via MiXCR and lists one record per CDR3 protein. The repertoire has hundreds of thousands of distinct CDR3 sequences, around 20% of them found once; the top ten carry roughly 47%. Sequenced input: blood. These TCRs come from a man in his forties with Graves' ophthalmopathy.

The J gene is TRBJ2-3, the V gene TRBV7-8; 10 bases fit TRBD2. Germline assignment: CDR1 SGHVS and CDR2 FQNEAQ. This CDR3 comprises 17 residues. J lost 0 bases, V lost 1 base, and 4 bases had no gene match. CDR3 protein: CASSLDVAGGSTDTQYF. Written as DNA, the CDR3 is TGTGCCAGCAGCTTAGATGTAGCGGGGGGCAGCACAGATACGCAGTATTTT.

Notes on this clonotype: One base away lies a much larger clone, so this may be a sequencing read error. The chain recombines TRBV4-1 with TRBJ1-2; the D gene is possibly TRBD1 (6 bases). Trimming removed 4 bases at V and 4 bases at J, with 13 bases between. The CDR3 sequence is 14 residues long. Germline V gene sequence: CDR1 MGHRA, CDR2 YSYEKL. CDR3 amino acids: CASSPQGQLYGYTF. In DNA form, the CDR3 reads TGCGCCAGCAGCCCCCAGGGGCAGCTCTATGGCTACACCTTC.

The chain recombines TRBV6-2 or TRBV6-3 with TRBJ2-7, with D maybe TRBD2 (6 bases). Trimming cost V 5 bases and J 2 bases, with 19 bases left between them. The CDR3 loop spans 16 amino acids. Germline CDR1 and CDR2: MNHEY and SVGEGT. As DNA, the CDR3 is TGTGCCAGCAGTCCTCTCGGGGGAGTCAGTCCCTACGAGCAGTACTTC. Translation gives CASSPLGGVSPYEQYF.

The chain uses TRBV12-3 or TRBV12-4 and TRBJ2-1; D possibly corresponds to TRBD1 (5 bases). The CDR3 is made up of 15 amino acids. Trimming took off 1 base at V and 0 bases at J, with 7 bases between the two ends. CDR3 in amino acids: CASSLEGNSYNEQFF. CDR3 nucleotides: TGTGCCAGCAGTTTAGAGGGGAACTCCTACAATGAGCAGTTCTTC.

The V gene is TRBV12-3 or TRBV12-4, the J gene TRBJ2-7; D gene ambiguous. The V gene lost 2 bases and the J gene lost 2 bases, with 7 bases spanning the gap. This CDR3 comprises 13 residues. The DNA of the CDR3 is TGTGCCAGCAGTTTAAGGGTCCCCTACGAGCAGTACTTC. Its translation: CASSLRVPYEQYF.

This clonotype was counted many times. The rearrangement joins TRBV7-9 to TRBJ2-3; TRBD2 matches at 11 bases. With 5 bases clipped from V and 4 bases from J, the junction kept 5 bases outside the gene matches. This CDR3 region has 15 residues. Looked up from germline, CDR1 is SEHNR and CDR2 is FQNEAQ (reference sequence). CDR3 sequence: CASSVLAGAADTQYF. CDR3 coding DNA: TGTGCCAGCAGCGTACTAGCGGGGGCGGCAGATACGCAGTATTTT.

This clonotype was picked up many times. This chain uses TRBV7-2 with TRBJ2-2; no clear D gene. Germline V gives CDR1 SGHTA, CDR2 FQGNSA. The CDR3 loop spans 14 amino acids. V shed 5 bases and J shed 1 base, with 8 bases lying between them. In nucleotides, the CDR3 is TGTGCCAGCAGCCTCCCTGAGAACACCGGGGAGCTGTTTTTT. It translates to CASSLPENTGELFF.

This clonotype showed up many times. The chain combines TRBV28 with TRBJ1-5, with TRBD1 matching over 10 bases. Germline loops: CDR1 MDHEN, CDR2 SYDVKM. The CDR3 has 17 amino acids. The V and J ends lost 6 bases and 5 bases, in that order; junction bases with no gene match: 13. Here the CDR3 DNA reads TGTGCCAGCAGAAGTTTGACAGGGGGCGCTTCGCATCAGCCCCAGCATTTT. As protein: CASRSLTGGASHQPQHF.

This clonotype was seen a few times. This sequence joins TRBV15 and TRBJ2-1; 7 positions agree with TRBD1. The V segment lost 2 bases and the J segment 9 bases; nucleotides outside the gene matches: 16. Germline CDR1 is LNHNV and CDR2 is YYDKDF (reference sequence). The CDR3 spans 17 residues. Here the CDR3 DNA reads TGTGCCACCAGCAGATACTCGAGGGACAGTGATGTAGGTGAGCAGTTCTTC. Translated, it gives CATSRYSRDSDVGEQFF.

The rearrangement uses TRBV13 and TRBJ2-7; 9 positions agree with TRBD2. V gave up 6 bases and J gave up 5 bases; unmatched junction bases: 17. This CDR3 is built from 17 residues. CDR1 and CDR2 (germline): PRHDT, FYEKMQ (reference sequence). CDR3 sequence (DNA): TGTGCCAGCAGTTCCGTCTGGCGGGGGGGCGCTTGGGACGAGCAGTACTTC. Amino acid sequence: CASSSVWRGGAWDEQYF. Full variable domain (rest looked up from reference TRBV13 and TRBJ2-7): AAGVIQSPRHLIKEKRETATLKCYPIPRHDTVYWYQQGPGQDPQFLISFYEKMQSDKGSIPDRFSAQQFSDYHSELNMSSLELGDSALYFCASSSVWRGGAWDEQYFGPGTRLTVT.

With regard to this clonotype: A junction end diverges from the germline sequence, so it may reflect a read error. This rearrangement joins TRBV12-3 or TRBV12-4 to TRBJ2-1; 7 bases line up with TRBD1. The CDR3 is made up of 15 amino acids. The chain's CDR3 is CASSSGTVKYNQQFF. The CDR3 DNA sequence: TGTGCCAGCAGTTCCGGGACAGTAAAATACAATCAGCAGTTCTTC.

The rearrangement links TRBV27 to TRBJ2-7; possibly TRBD2 for D (5 bases). This CDR3 spans 13 amino acids. Germline-derived CDR1 and CDR2 are MNHEY and SMNVEV (reference sequence). V dropped 6 bases and J dropped 3 bases, with 12 bases sitting between them. CDR3 DNA sequence: TGTGCCAGCAGCAAGAAACTAGGCTACGAGCAGTACTTC. It yields the protein CASSKKLGYEQYF.